Below are 18 T cell receptor beta chains sequenced from a single sample in a study of regulatory T cells in long-lasting Graves disease. Time point noted: newly diagnosed GD, antithyroid drugs for less than 3 months. The TCR library was made from RNA extracted from PBMCs. Investigators prepared the TCR beta libraries by applying iRepertoire HTBI primers and Arm-PCR of CDR3 regions. TCRdb used MiXCR to reprocess the multiplex PCR reads, holding one entry per CDR3 protein. The table lists fewer than 650,000 distinct CDR3 sequences, about 15% of them singletons. These data were also filed under a second study, of T cells in Graves' hyperthyroidism and ophthalmopathy.

This material consisted of peripheral blood mononuclear cells (PBMCs), taken at new diagnosis, from a patient treated with antithyroid drugs. These receptors all stem from a woman between 25 and 40 years old with Graves disease.

This chain joins TRBV15 and TRBJ1-1; D gene unclear. The CDR3 length is 13 residues. Trimming removed 0 bases at V and 3 bases at J, with 5 bases between. CDR1 and CDR2 (germline): LNHNV, YYDKDF (reference sequence). CDR3 region: CATSREFDTEAFF. CDR3 nucleotide sequence: TGTGCCACCAGCAGAGAATTCGACACTGAAGCTTTCTTT.

V is TRBV3-1 and J is TRBJ1-4; D call uncertain. CDR1 LGHDT and CDR2 YNNKEL come from the germline V gene (reference sequence). Trimming removed 6 bases at V and 0 bases at J, with 8 bases between. The CDR3 is made up of 14 amino acids. The CDR3 reads CASSTPSTNEKLFF. DNA of the CDR3: TGTGCCAGCAGTACCCCTTCAACTAATGAAAAACTGTTTTTT.

This clonotype was seen a handful of times. The chain recombines TRBV20-1 with TRBJ2-5; 9 bases align to TRBD2. Germline V gene data show CDR1 as DFQATT and CDR2 as SNEGSKA (reference sequence). The CDR3 has 11 amino acids. V shed 7 bases, J shed 10 bases, and the junction held 7 bases outside the gene matches. The CDR3 DNA reads as TGCAGTGGGGGACTAGCCCCAAACCAGTACTTC. Protein: CSGGLAPNQYF.

The V gene is TRBV18, the J gene TRBJ2-1; either TRBD1 or TRBD2 may fit D (7 bases each). With the DNA end fitting TRBJ2-5 better, the J assignment may be wrong. Looked up from germline, CDR1 is KGHSH and CDR2 is LQKENI. This CDR3 comprises 17 residues. As DNA, the CDR3 is TGTGCCAGCTCACCCCGCCCGACGCGGGGAGGGGGCGAGACCCAGTACTTC. The encoded protein is CASSPRPTRGGGETQYF.

The chain is built from TRBV5-6 and TRBJ2-3, with D perhaps given as TRBD1 or TRBD2 (5 bases each). CDR3 size: 16 residues. The germline CDR1 and CDR2 sequences are SGHDT and YYEEEE. Trimming pared 6 bases from V and 0 bases from J, leaving 17 bases between. The CDR3 nucleotides read TGTGCCAGCACCCCGCAGGGACGGAAAAGCACAGATACGCAGTATTTT. Its translation is CASTPQGRKSTDTQYF.

As regards this clonotype: The germline gene is not matched at one end of the junction; a read error may be the cause. The CDR3 bases are TGTGCCAGCATTTACGGGGGCAGAGGCAATGAGCAGTTCTTC. Its translation: CASIYGGRGNEQFF. The V gene is TRBV6-5, the J gene TRBJ2-1; D is perhaps TRBD1 or TRBD2 (6 bases each). The CDR3 runs to 14 residues. Germline CDR1 is MNHEY and CDR2 is SVGAGI.

This chain connects TRBV19 to TRBJ2-7; 7 bases align to TRBD2. The germline gives CDR1 LNHDA, CDR2 SQIVND (reference sequence). V lost 3 bases, J lost 1 base, and 12 bases stayed unmatched. This CDR3 has 17 residues. CDR3 amino acids: CASSIGSGPRRSYEQYF. The DNA for the CDR3 is TGTGCCAGTAGTATCGGTAGCGGGCCTCGTAGGTCCTACGAGCAGTACTTC.

This clonotype was counted only a few times. The chain couples TRBV3-1 to TRBJ2-5; no clear D gene. The CDR3 covers 14 residues. In germline, CDR1 is LGHDT, CDR2 YNNKEL (reference sequence). Trimming removed 3 bases from V and 5 bases from J, with 13 bases in between. The CDR3 sequence is CASSHGLNVETQYF. The CDR3 DNA reads TGTGCCAGCAGCCATGGTCTAAACGTTGAGACCCAGTACTTC.

The V and J genes are TRBV6-2 or TRBV6-3 and TRBJ1-4; 9 positions agree with TRBD1. Germline V gives CDR1 MNHEY, CDR2 SVGEGT. The CDR3 runs 17 residues. V shed 5 bases and J 8 bases; nucleotides not matched to a gene: 15. The CDR3 sequence is CASSDPGQGISKEKLFF. The DNA for the CDR3 is TGTGCCAGCAGTGACCCGGGACAGGGTATCAGCAAGGAAAAACTGTTTTTT.

V and J are TRBV25-1 and TRBJ1-4, with 8 bases matching TRBD1. J gave up 7 bases and V 8 bases, and 3 bases lay outside the gene matches. Germline CDR1 reads MGHDK; CDR2 reads SYGVNS. The CDR3 sequence is 12 residues long. CDR3: CASQGASEKLFF. CDR3 DNA sequence: TGTGCCAGCCAGGGGGCATCTGAAAAACTGTTTTTT.

The chain is built from TRBV28 and TRBJ2-6; no firm D call. The CDR3 totals 16 residues. Germline assignment: CDR1 MDHEN and CDR2 SYDVKM. Deletions cut 7 bases from V and 3 bases from J, with 16 bases between. For the CDR3, the DNA is TGTGCCAGCACCGAAGGGTTGGGCCGTGGGGCCAACGTCCTGACTTTC. Translating gives CASTEGLGRGANVLTF.

At least ten counts were recorded for this clonotype. The chain uses TRBV6-1 and TRBJ2-7, with D perhaps matching TRBD2 (6 bases). There are 16 residues in the CDR3. Germline V gene data show CDR1 as MNHNS and CDR2 as SASEGT. The V gene lost 0 bases and the J gene lost 2 bases, with 14 bases spanning the gap. The CDR3 nucleotides are TGTGCCAGCAGTGAAGCATCACTAGCAGGGACCTACGAGCAGTACTTC. Amino acids: CASSEASLAGTYEQYF.

Only a few counts were recorded for this clonotype. V is TRBV9 and J is TRBJ2-2; 15 bases agree with TRBD2. CDR3 size: 17 residues. The J segment lost 3 bases and the V segment lost 4 bases, leaving 4 bases of the junction unmatched. Germline CDR1 reads SGDLS; CDR2 reads YYNGEE. CDR3 nucleotide sequence: TGTGCCAGCAGCAGCGGACTAGCGGGAGGGTACACCGGGGAGCTGTTTTTT. Amino acid sequence: CASSSGLAGGYTGELFF.

Concerning this clonotype itself: The germline gene is not matched at one end of the junction; a read error may be the cause. This chain connects TRBV11-1 to TRBJ1-5, with D tentatively TRBD1 (5 bases). CDR1 and CDR2 from the germline V gene are SGHAT and FQDESV (reference sequence). The CDR3 runs 14 residues. This chain's CDR3 is CACSLAGLNQPQHF. CDR3 DNA sequence: TGTGCCTGCAGCTTAGCGGGACTAAATCAGCCCCAGCATTTT.

There are many counts of this clonotype. The genes are TRBV24-1 and TRBJ2-5; 8 bases fit TRBD1. The CDR3 length is 16 residues. Germline V CDR1 and CDR2: KGHDR, SFDVKD. V shed 2 bases and J 4 bases; nucleotides not matched to a gene: 8. The CDR3 here is CATSDSIRGRGETQYF. The CDR3 coding sequence is TGTGCCACCAGTGATTCCATCAGGGGGCGCGGAGAGACCCAGTACTTC.

The chain combines TRBV30 with TRBJ2-3; a possible D gene is TRBD2 (6 bases). The CDR3 is 13 residues long. The germline CDR1 and CDR2 sequences are GTSNPN and SVGIG (reference sequence). Trimming cost V 3 bases and J 13 bases, with 20 bases left between them. As DNA, the CDR3 is TGTGCCTGGAGGTCGGGACCCGGGACTCATGAGTATTTT. Protein sequence: CAWRSGPGTHEYF.

This clonotype occurred many times. CDR3 DNA sequence: TGTGCCAGCAGCCGTAGGCAGGGGACCTACGAGCAGTACTTC. The encoded protein is CASSRRQGTYEQYF. The V and J genes are TRBV3-1 and TRBJ2-7, with TRBD1 as a possible D gene (6 bases). Trimming cost V 4 bases and J 2 bases, with 12 bases left between them. This CDR3 spans 14 amino acids. Germline loops: CDR1 LGHDT, CDR2 YNNKEL (reference sequence).

The chain couples TRBV5-6 to TRBJ1-2; D uncertain. Germline CDR1 is SGHDT and CDR2 is YYEEEE. CDR3 length: 13 residues. Trimming left V 5 bases short and J 7 bases short, with 15 bases between. In nucleotides, the CDR3 is TGTGCCAGCAGTTCCAACGGAGGGTTTGGCTACACCTTC. Its translation: CASSSNGGFGYTF.